Presented here are 21 T cell receptor beta chains from one specimen sequenced in a study of beta chain features in type 1 diabetes. The entirety of the isolated RNA underwent reverse transcription, so expressed TCRB transcripts were sequenced. The data were produced by immunoSEQ multiplex PCR, yet TCRdb's version contains in-frame clones alone and is incomplete. This sample yields 150,000 to 160,000 clones, of which 11% are seen a single time; about 1.9% belongs to the top ten. The material sequenced was central memory CD4+ T cells from blood. The receptor set was obtained from a man aged 18 to 30 in good health.

In this sample, this clone turned up a few times. V gene TRBV30 combines with J gene TRBJ1-2; D not certain. The CDR3 sequence is 15 residues long. Germline V gene data show CDR1 as GTSNPN and CDR2 as SVGIG (reference sequence). The V end lost 0 bases, the J end lost 4 bases, and 15 bases lay between the germline ends. The CDR3 DNA sequence: TGTGCCTGGAGTGTACGACTAGGGTTGACCTATGGCTACACCTTC. Amino acid sequence: CAWSVRLGLTYGYTF.

This chain uses TRBV7-9 with TRBJ2-5, with D possibly TRBD2 on 6 matching bases. Germline V gene lookup returns CDR1 SEHNR and CDR2 FQNEAQ (reference sequence). V was cut by 1 base and J by 5 bases, with 14 bases left in between. The CDR3 covers 15 residues. CDR3 sequence: CASSLGGGGTETQYF. The CDR3 coding sequence is TGTGCCAGCAGCTTAGGGGGCGGCGGGACCGAGACCCAGTACTTC.

This clone was seen more than once but under ten times. The genes are TRBV4-1 and TRBJ1-2, with D perhaps matching TRBD1 (6 bases). V was pared by 4 bases and J by 3 bases, with 18 bases between. This CDR3 spans 16 amino acids. The germline gives CDR1 MGHRA, CDR2 YSYEKL. CDR3 loop: CASSPHGQGPDYGYTF. The CDR3 DNA reads TGCGCCAGCAGCCCCCATGGGCAGGGGCCAGACTATGGCTACACCTTC.

In this sample, this clone turned up a few times. V and J are TRBV14 and TRBJ2-3; D might be TRBD1 (5 bases). This CDR3 is built from 13 residues. The V gene's germline CDR1 is SGHDN and CDR2 FVKESK. V lost 6 bases to trimming and J lost 6 bases, with 13 bases between them. The CDR3 protein is CASSPTGRDTQYF. In DNA, the CDR3 is TGTGCCAGCAGTCCCACAGGCAGGGATACGCAGTATTTT.

This clone occurred a few times. This chain uses TRBV28 with TRBJ2-7; 7 bases fit TRBD2. V was pared by 2 bases and J by 6 bases, with 13 bases of the junction left unmatched. CDR3 size: 16 residues. Germline lookup yields CDR1 MDHEN and CDR2 SYDVKM. The CDR3 DNA reads as TGTGCCAGCAGTTTACCAGCCGGGGGGAGTATCGCCGAGCAGTACTTC. This translates into CASSLPAGGSIAEQYF.

This clone was detected only a few times. The J gene is TRBJ1-2, the V gene TRBV14, with a possible D match to TRBD1 (6 bases). V lost 6 bases to trimming and J lost 5 bases, with 16 bases between them. The CDR3 has 14 residues. CDR1 and CDR2 (germline): SGHDN, FVKESK. The CDR3 DNA reads as TGTGCCAGCAGGAAACAGGGTACGGCTTATGGCTACACCTTC. Translating it yields CASRKQGTAYGYTF.

This clone came up a few times. V is TRBV7-2 and J is TRBJ2-7, with 7 positions matching TRBD2. Trimming took 6 bases from V and 0 from J; bases not matched to a gene: 5. This CDR3 has 14 amino acids. The germline gives CDR1 SGHTA, CDR2 FQGNSA. Here the CDR3 reads CASRAGPSSYEQYF. In DNA, the CDR3 is TGTGCCAGCAGAGCGGGGCCGAGCTCCTACGAGCAGTACTTC.

This clone was detected only a few times. This rearrangement joins TRBV28 to TRBJ1-6; D remains ambiguous. The CDR3 spans 11 residues. V was pared by 6 bases and J by 6 bases, with 3 bases between. Germline assignment: CDR1 MDHEN and CDR2 SYDVKM. The CDR3 loop is CASSSNSPLHF. CDR3 coding DNA: TGTGCCAGCAGCTCTAATTCACCCCTCCACTTT.

This clone has just a few counts. The gene calls are TRBV6-6 and TRBJ1-5; TRBD1 aligns across 10 bases. The CDR3 runs to 14 residues. From germline, CDR1 is MNHNY and CDR2 SVGAGI (reference sequence). Trimming took 1 base from V and 7 from J; bases not matched to a gene: 1. The CDR3 region has the DNA TGTGCCAGCAGTTACTTGGACAGGGGGCAGCCCCAGCATTTT. Encoded protein: CASSYLDRGQPQHF.

The sample holds a few counts of this clone. The chain links TRBV7-2 to TRBJ2-7; D uncertain. Trimming removed 4 bases at V and 0 bases at J, with 19 bases between. The germline V gene has CDR1 SGHTA and CDR2 FQGNSA. The CDR3 is 17 amino acids. In nucleotides, the CDR3 is TGTGCCAGCAGCTCCCGCACGACACGCCGCGACTCCTACGAGCAGTACTTC. It yields the protein CASSSRTTRRDSYEQYF.

This clone was counted only a few times. The rearrangement links TRBV27 to TRBJ2-3, with D possibly matching TRBD2 (6 bases). The ends were cut back, 6 bases at V and 4 bases at J, with 14 bases in the middle. In germline, CDR1 is MNHEY, CDR2 SMNVEV (reference sequence). The CDR3 contains 14 residues. CDR3 region: CASRTGEGPDTQYF. The CDR3 DNA sequence: TGTGCCAGCAGAACGGGAGAGGGGCCAGATACGCAGTATTTT.

This clone turned up a few times. Other DNA sequences within the sample encode an identical CDR3. The V and J genes are TRBV18 and TRBJ2-5; weak D call: TRBD1 (6 bases). Trimming took off 3 bases at V and 1 base at J, with 12 bases between the two ends. Germline-derived CDR1 and CDR2 are KGHSH and LQKENI. This CDR3 has 15 residues. CDR3 nucleotide sequence: TGTGCCAGCTCACCGTTAACAGGGACCCAAGAGACCCAGTACTTC. It is translated as CASSPLTGTQETQYF.

This clone was observed a few times. The rearrangement links TRBV9 to TRBJ1-4; no clear D gene. Trimming removed 1 base from V and 7 bases from J, with 11 bases in between. The CDR3 loop spans 14 amino acids. The germline V gene encodes CDR1 SGDLS and CDR2 YYNGEE. The CDR3 nucleotides are TGTGCCAGCAGCGTAATGGACCGCCCTGAAAAACTGTTTTTT. Translation gives CASSVMDRPEKLFF.

In this sample, this clone turned up a few times. The chain couples TRBV2 to TRBJ1-4, with D perhaps TRBD1 (5 bases). Looked up from germline, CDR1 is SNHLY and CDR2 is FYNNEI. The CDR3 is made up of 14 amino acids. The V gene lost 6 bases and the J gene lost 6 bases, with 14 bases spanning the gap. The CDR3 loop is CASSAGTVDEKLFF. In DNA form, the CDR3 reads TGTGCCAGCAGCGCCGGGACGGTTGATGAAAAACTGTTTTTT.

A few counts support this clone. V is TRBV29-1 and J is TRBJ2-7; 10 positions match TRBD1. Germline CDR1 reads SQVTM; CDR2 reads ANQGSEA. V trimming: 4 bases; J trimming: 5 bases; junction bases outside the gene matches: 11. The CDR3 runs to 15 residues. DNA of the CDR3: TGCAGCGTTGGGCTCCGGGACAGGGGAGCCGACGAGCAGTACTTC. This gives the protein CSVGLRDRGADEQYF.

The chain carries TRBV19 and TRBJ1-1; D is ambiguous. CDR1 LNHDA and CDR2 SQIVND come from the germline V gene (reference sequence). The CDR3 spans 12 residues. The V end lost 6 bases, the J end lost 3 bases, and 8 bases lay between the germline ends. Written as DNA, the CDR3 is TGTGCCAGTAGCCTCGTTTACACTGAAGCTTTCTTT. Its protein product is CASSLVYTEAFF. Full variable domain (rest looked up from reference TRBV19 and TRBJ1-1): DGGITQSPKYLFRKEGQNVTLSCEQNLNHDAMYWYRQDPGQGLRLIYYSQIVNDFQKGDIAEGYSVSREKKESFPLTVTSAQKNPTAFYLCASSLVYTEAFFGQGTRLTVV.

In its sample, this clone was seen a few times. The chain uses TRBV7-7 and TRBJ2-1; D unresolved. Trimming left V 4 bases short and J 0 bases short, with 19 bases between. In germline, CDR1 is SSHAT, CDR2 FNYEAQ (reference sequence). The CDR3 sequence is 18 residues long. The CDR3 region has the DNA TGTGCCAGCAGCTATACCCCCTTGATCTACAGCTCCTACAATGAGCAGTTCTTC. Amino acid sequence: CASSYTPLIYSSYNEQFF.

V is TRBV5-1 and J is TRBJ2-7; 8 bases map to TRBD1. V was clipped by 2 bases and J by 2 bases; unmatched bases: 12. The germline gives CDR1 SGHRS, CDR2 YFSETQ. This CDR3 region has 17 residues. As DNA, the CDR3 is TGCGCCAGCAGCTTTAGGGCGAGTGGACAGGGCACCTACGAGCAGTACTTC. Translating it yields CASSFRASGQGTYEQYF.

The V call is TRBV4-3, the J call TRBJ1-2; D unresolved. Trimming removed 4 bases at V and 2 bases at J, with 11 bases between. The CDR3 covers 14 residues. Germline V lookup: CDR1 LGHNA, CDR2 YSLEER. The CDR3 loop is CASSPLQRNYGYTF. CDR3 sequence (DNA): TGCGCCAGCAGCCCACTGCAGCGAAACTATGGCTACACCTTC.

The V and J genes are TRBV28 and TRBJ2-7; D call uncertain. Germline V CDR1 and CDR2: MDHEN, SYDVKM. With 7 bases removed from V and 7 bases from J, the gap between germline ends came to 17 bases. The CDR3 covers 13 residues. The CDR3 loop is CASNPAPLGEQYF. In nucleotides, the CDR3 is TGTGCCAGCAACCCGGCCCCCCTGGGGGAGCAGTACTTC.

This clone came up a few times. The chain carries TRBV5-6 and TRBJ2-2; D is ambiguous. This CDR3 contains 15 residues. The ends were cut back, 0 bases at V and 5 bases at J, with 11 bases in the middle. Germline assignment: CDR1 SGHDT and CDR2 YYEEEE. The CDR3 DNA reads as TGTGCCAGCAGCTTGGACATGTGGCAGACCGGGGAGCTGTTTTTT. This gives the protein CASSLDMWQTGELFF.